Shown below are 29 T cell receptor beta chains from a single sample sequenced in a study of cytomegalovirus exposure and HLA in healthy donors. Repertoires were generated with immunoSEQ multiplex PCR, while TCRdb's copy carries only in-frame clones and drops some. The sample includes fewer than 80,000 clones, 96% of them seen just once. Sequenced input: PBMCs. Every receptor here comes from a woman between 18 and 29 years old in good health and CMV-seropositive.

The chain employs TRBV6-5 and TRBJ2-2; weak D call: TRBD1 (5 bases). CDR1 is MNHEY, CDR2 SVGAGI, per germline. The V gene lost 2 bases and the J gene lost 4 bases, with 14 bases spanning the gap. The CDR3 covers 16 residues. CDR3 nucleotide sequence: TGTGCCAGCAGTTACGCGCAGGGTAGGGCCACCGGGGAGCTGTTTTTT. Translation: CASSYAQGRATGELFF.

The gene calls are TRBV27 and TRBJ2-1, with TRBD2 identical over 7 bases. Germline V lookup: CDR1 MNHEY, CDR2 SMNVEV (reference sequence). The CDR3 spans 15 residues. The junction had 11 bases not matched to a gene; V was cut back by 0 bases and J by 12 bases. The CDR3 here is CASSLSDGRRMWQFF. The DNA of the CDR3 is TGTGCCAGCAGTTTATCGGACGGGAGGAGGATGTGGCAGTTCTTC.

The rearrangement joins TRBV4-3 to TRBJ2-7, with 7 bases that match TRBD1. CDR1 is LGHNA and CDR2 is YSLEER in the germline V gene. CDR3 length: 13 residues. The V segment lost 1 base and the J segment 6 bases; nucleotides outside the gene matches: 3. CDR3 bases: TGCGCCAGCAGCCAAGGACAGGGCGGCGAGCAGTACTTC. It codes for CASSQGQGGEQYF.

The chain couples TRBV27 to TRBJ2-5; 7 bases match TRBD2. The ends lost 5 bases at V and 2 bases at J; junction bases unmatched: 8. CDR1 and CDR2 from the germline V gene are MNHEY and SMNVEV (reference sequence). The CDR3 consists of 15 residues. The CDR3 loop reads CASSRDYPPQETQYF. Here the CDR3 DNA reads TGTGCCAGCAGTAGGGACTACCCGCCGCAAGAGACCCAGTACTTC.

The gene calls are TRBV7-8 and TRBJ2-7; perhaps TRBD2 as D (6 bases). CDR1 and CDR2 (germline): SGHVS, FQNEAQ. This CDR3 comprises 14 residues. Between the trimmed V and J ends, which lost 4 bases and 0 bases, there was a span of 10 bases. CDR3 in DNA: TGTGCCAGCAGCTCCCGGGAGAGCTCCTACGAGCAGTACTTC. Protein: CASSSRESSYEQYF.

This chain links TRBV7-9 with TRBJ2-1; 7 bases align to TRBD1. Trimming cost V 7 bases and J 6 bases; bases outside gene matches: 15. The length of the CDR3 is 16 residues. Germline CDR1 SEHNR, CDR2 FQNEAQ (reference sequence). The CDR3 DNA is TGTGCCAGCACCACCACCGTTCAGCCAGGGGGCAATGAGCAGTTCTTC. The encoded protein is CASTTTVQPGGNEQFF.

The J gene is TRBJ1-1, the V gene TRBV6-6; the match to TRBD1 covers 10 bases. CDR3 length: 15 residues. From germline, CDR1 is MNHNY and CDR2 SVGAGI (reference sequence). Unmatched junction bases numbered 4, after V lost 2 bases and J lost 4 bases. The CDR3 DNA sequence: TGTGCCAGCAGTTACGGGGACAGGGGTGTCACTGAAGCTTTCTTT. Amino acids: CASSYGDRGVTEAFF.

The gene calls are TRBV27 and TRBJ2-1; the match to TRBD1 covers 7 bases. Germline V gene sequence: CDR1 MNHEY, CDR2 SMNVEV (reference sequence). CDR3 length equals 13 residues. V shed 9 bases and J 3 bases; nucleotides not matched to a gene: 5. Here the CDR3 DNA reads TGTGCCAGTGGGGGACAGATCTACAATGAGCAGTTCTTC. Its translation is CASGGQIYNEQFF.

The chain links TRBV6-1 to TRBJ2-5; TRBD2 matches at 7 bases. Germline-derived CDR1 and CDR2 are MNHNS and SASEGT. The CDR3 has 13 residues. Trimming at V came to 7 bases and at J to 9 bases, leaving 11 bases not matched to a gene. CDR3 in DNA: TGTGCCAGCACGTTAACCGAGGGGAGGGCCCAGTACTTC. Its translation: CASTLTEGRAQYF.

J is TRBJ2-5 and V is TRBV25-1; 9 nucleotides agree with TRBD1. The CDR3 has 14 residues. With V trimmed by 6 bases and J by 5 bases, 7 bases remained unmatched. Germline CDR1 MGHDK, CDR2 SYGVNS. This CDR3 is CASSPGQGVETQYF. CDR3 coding DNA: TGTGCCAGCAGCCCGGGACAGGGTGTGGAGACCCAGTACTTC.

The genes are TRBV11-1 and TRBJ2-1, with D hard to call. V dropped 6 bases and J dropped 1 base, with 13 bases sitting between them. Germline V gene lookup returns CDR1 SGHAT and CDR2 FQDESV (reference sequence). This CDR3 region has 15 residues. Written as DNA, the CDR3 is TGTGCCAGCAGGGCCCGGAGTGGTTCCTACAATGAGCAGTTCTTC. It translates to CASRARSGSYNEQFF.

This chain joins TRBV9 and TRBJ2-7; a weak D match, TRBD1 (5 bases). V lost 0 bases, J lost 8 bases, and 15 bases lay in between. The CDR3 runs 14 residues. CDR1 is SGDLS and CDR2 is YYNGEE in the germline V gene. This CDR3 is CASSVEPDNWKQYF. The CDR3 nucleotides read TGTGCCAGCAGCGTAGAACCGGACAATTGGAAGCAGTACTTC.

The chain has TRBV19 and TRBJ1-5, with a possible D match to TRBD1 (5 bases). The CDR3 covers 16 residues. Germline CDR1 reads LNHDA; CDR2 reads SQIVND (reference sequence). Trimming left V 3 bases short and J 4 bases short, with 16 bases between. This chain's CDR3 is CASSMAGTYTNQPQHF. In DNA form, the CDR3 reads TGTGCCAGTAGTATGGCAGGGACTTATACTAATCAGCCCCAGCATTTT.

The chain combines TRBV15 with TRBJ1-6; D unclear. Trimming removed 1 base at V and 7 bases at J, with 11 bases between. Germline assignment: CDR1 LNHNV and CDR2 YYDKDF (reference sequence). CDR3 length: 15 residues. CDR3 coding DNA: TGTGCCACCAGCAGAGCGAGAGAAGCCAATTCACCCCTCCACTTT. It codes for CATSRAREANSPLHF. Based on the CDR3 plus reference TRBV15 and TRBJ1-6, the full variable domain is DAMVIQNPRYQVTQFGKPVTLSCSQTLNHNVMYWYQQKSSQAPKLLFHYYDKDFNNEADTPDNFQSRRPNTSFCFLDIRSPGLGDTAMYLCATSRAREANSPLHFGNGTRLTVT.

CDR3 loop: CASSQEGRGWSTEAFF. In nucleotides, the CDR3 is TGTGCCAGCAGCCAAGAAGGGAGGGGTTGGAGCACTGAAGCTTTCTTT. The chain uses TRBV4-2 and TRBJ1-1, with TRBD1 as a possible D gene (5 bases). Per germline, CDR1 LGHNA and CDR2 YNFKEQ. The CDR3 sequence is 16 residues long. V lost 0 bases and J lost 4, with 15 bases in between.

V is TRBV11-2 and J is TRBJ2-7; a possible D gene is TRBD2 (6 bases). V was trimmed by 2 bases and J by 0 bases, leaving 8 bases between them. Germline V CDR1 and CDR2: SGHAT, FQNNGV. This CDR3 spans 14 amino acids. Here the CDR3 reads CASSLPSDSYEQYF. In nucleotides, the CDR3 is TGTGCCAGCAGCTTACCTAGCGACTCCTACGAGCAGTACTTC.

V and J are TRBV10-3 and TRBJ2-2, with 9 nucleotides matching TRBD1. This CDR3 is 14 amino acids long. V lost 5 bases, J lost 6 bases, and 4 bases stayed unmatched. Germline CDR1 and CDR2: ENHRY and SYGVKD. CDR3 loop: CAISPGQGPGELFF. CDR3 DNA sequence: TGTGCCATCAGTCCGGGACAGGGTCCCGGGGAGCTGTTTTTT.

This clone occurred once. In DNA, the CDR3 is TGTGCCAGCAGCTTGGGGTTTGGACAATACTACGAGCAGTACTTC. Its protein is CASSLGFGQYYEQYF. The V gene is TRBV7-2, the J gene TRBJ2-7, with D tentatively TRBD1 (5 bases). The CDR3 has 15 residues. Germline V gives CDR1 SGHTA, CDR2 FQGNSA. Between the trimmed V and J ends, which lost 3 bases and 3 bases, there was a span of 15 bases.

The genes are TRBV29-1 and TRBJ2-7; 7 positions match TRBD2. CDR1 is SQVTM, CDR2 ANQGSEA, per germline. This CDR3 is 15 amino acids long. With V trimmed by 4 bases and J by 1 base, 10 bases remained unmatched. The CDR3, as DNA: TGCAGCGTTGTCAATCGGCAGGGAGGGTCCTACGAGCAGTACTTC. Its translation is CSVVNRQGGSYEQYF.

The rearrangement joins TRBV27 to TRBJ2-1; a weak D match, TRBD1 (7 bases). Trimming left V 5 bases short and J 15 bases short, with 26 bases between. The CDR3 covers 15 residues. CDR1 and CDR2 (germline): MNHEY, SMNVEV (reference sequence). CDR3 in amino acids: CASSKRQGREIRRFF. The CDR3 DNA reads as TGTGCCAGCAGTAAACGACAGGGACGGGAGATTCGTCGGTTCTTC.

The chain uses TRBV7-8 and TRBJ2-7, with 7 bases aligning to TRBD1. V shed 4 bases, J shed 2 bases, and the junction held 14 bases outside the gene matches. The germline CDR1 and CDR2 sequences are SGHVS and FQNEAQ. The CDR3 runs 17 residues. For the CDR3, the DNA is TGTGCCAGCAGCTCCAAGCCACAGGGGTTACTACCCTACGAGCAGTACTTC. As protein: CASSSKPQGLLPYEQYF.

This chain links TRBV27 with TRBJ1-2; D unresolved. The V gene lost 3 bases and the J gene lost 1 base, with 6 bases spanning the gap. The germline V gene encodes CDR1 MNHEY and CDR2 SMNVEV (reference sequence). This CDR3 has 13 residues. The DNA of the CDR3 is TGTGCCAGCAGTTTTACAAATAACTATGGCTACACCTTC. Its protein is CASSFTNNYGYTF.

The chain couples TRBV30 to TRBJ1-1; D perhaps matches TRBD1 (5 bases). CDR3 length: 10 amino acids. The germline V gene encodes CDR1 GTSNPN and CDR2 SVGIG (reference sequence). The germline V and J ends were trimmed by 7 bases and 6 bases, with 9 bases remaining between them. The DNA for the CDR3 is TGTGCCTTAATACAGGCTGAAGCTTTCTTT. This codes for CALIQAEAFF. The variable domain in full, completed from reference TRBV30 and TRBJ1-1, reads SQTIHQWPATLVQPVGSPLSLECTVEGTSNPNLYWYRQAAGRGLQLLFYSVGIGQISSEVPQNLSASRPQDRQFILSSKKLLLSDSGFYLCALIQAEAFFGQGTRLTVV.

This chain connects TRBV6-5 to TRBJ1-1; maybe TRBD1 (5 bases). Germline-derived CDR1 and CDR2 are MNHEY and SVGAGI. The CDR3 extends over 15 amino acids. V was shortened by 0 bases and J by 5 bases, with 13 bases between the two germline ends. The CDR3 reads CASSYSTRGRTEAFF. DNA of the CDR3: TGTGCCAGCAGTTACTCGACCCGGGGGAGGACTGAAGCTTTCTTT.

This clone was detected once. The V gene is TRBV6-5, the J gene TRBJ1-4; D is possibly TRBD1 (6 bases). The V gene's germline CDR1 is MNHEY and CDR2 SVGAGI. V dropped 7 bases and J dropped 4 bases, with 16 bases sitting between them. The CDR3 totals 15 residues. The CDR3 nucleotides are TGTGCCAGCATCCCTCCCTGGGGGCTTAATGAAAAACTGTTTTTT. Translated, it gives CASIPPWGLNEKLFF.

V is TRBV9 and J is TRBJ2-5; 7 bases are shared with TRBD1. V lost 4 bases, J lost 3 bases, and 9 bases stayed unmatched. Germline lookup yields CDR1 SGDLS and CDR2 YYNGEE. This CDR3 is 15 amino acids long. The CDR3 DNA sequence: TGTGCCAGCAGCACCCGGACAGGCACTAAAGAGACCCAGTACTTC. This codes for CASSTRTGTKETQYF.

The genes are TRBV4-2 and TRBJ1-4; TRBD1 agrees at 7 bases. The CDR3 is 15 residues long. Germline assignment: CDR1 LGHNA and CDR2 YNFKEQ. With V trimmed by 3 bases and J by 6 bases, 7 bases remained unmatched. The CDR3, as DNA: TGTGCCAGCAGCCAGGAAGCGCAGGGGGATGAAAAACTGTTTTTT. This translates into CASSQEAQGDEKLFF.

The chain uses TRBV5-1 and TRBJ2-5; 7 bases are a match to TRBD2. The trim removed 0 bases at V and 3 bases at J, leaving 5 bases unmatched. Germline V lookup: CDR1 SGHRS, CDR2 YFSETQ. The CDR3 is made up of 15 amino acids. This chain's CDR3 is CASSLGTGTKETQYF. The CDR3 DNA reads as TGCGCCAGCAGCTTGGGGACCGGGACTAAAGAGACCCAGTACTTC.

J is TRBJ2-1 and V is TRBV28; D is ambiguous. V lost 7 bases and J 3 bases, leaving 13 bases between the germline ends. The CDR3 covers 14 residues. CDR1 MDHEN and CDR2 SYDVKM come from the germline V gene. The DNA of the CDR3 is TGTGCCAGCACCCTCGGCCGACACTACAATGAGCAGTTCTTC. Its translation is CASTLGRHYNEQFF.